Reported below is one T cell receptor beta chain. As processed by the authors: Quantification of nucleated cells was approximated via reference gene primer amplification. Clones were read by immunoSEQ multiplex PCR, and TCRdb kept only the in-frame ones, dropping some. That table furnishes V, J and clone size, whereas the DNA furnished D and trimming. The sample includes a few hundred thousand clones, approximately 85% of them seen just once. Germline V gene lookup returns CDR1 SGHNT and CDR2 YYREEE (reference sequence). The CDR3 is made up of 14 amino acids. The V gene end was trimmed by 5 bases and the J gene end by 5 bases; junction bases not matched to a gene: 9. This entry belongs to a study of blood T cell repertoires in COVID-19. Across the whole study: Spain, Italy and the United States supplied samples that represented acute and convalescent COVID-19. PBMCs, B-cell-depleted T cells, or T cells were the source of the cDNA or gDNA that made up the material.

The clonotype comes from a man aged 35 to 55 with acute or convalescent COVID-19. The sample comprised peripheral blood. The genes are TRBV5-4 and TRBJ1-1; 7 bases are shared with TRBD1. The CDR3 sequence: CASRQGRTLTEAFF. As DNA, the CDR3 is TGTGCCAGCAGACAGGGGCGGACTTTGACTGAAGCTTTCTTT.